The rows below give T cell receptor beta chains drawn from one sample of a study of cytomegalovirus exposure and HLA in healthy donors. Sequenced by immunoSEQ multiplex PCR; TCRdb stores in-frame clones only, minus some. The table records approximately 270,000 clones, about 88% of them present only once. The sequenced sample was PBMCs. The receptors originated from a man younger than 30 in good health and CMV-seropositive. The CDR3 runs from the conserved cysteine through the conserved F or W. D genes are given only for firm matches. Some rows mark clone size as missing; the rest say once, few, many or name a class of expanded clone.

cdr3_length j_call clone_size v_call d_call cdr3_aa cdr3_nt
15 TRBJ2-7 . TRBV27 TRBD1 CASTLAGTGSYEQYF TGTGCCAGCACTCTCGCTGGGACAGGGTCCTACGAGCAGTACTTC
15 TRBJ1-4 . TRBV28 TRBD1 CASSLSGQGGEKLFF TGTGCCAGCAGTTTATCGGGACAGGGTGGTGAAAAACTGTTTTTT
15 TRBJ1-5 once TRBV7-8 . CASNLLAGDGQPQHF TGTGCCAGCAACCTGTTGGCCGGGGACGGTCAGCCCCAGCATTTT
17 TRBJ2-3 . TRBV30 TRBD1 CAWSRDRGRFSTDTQYF TGTGCCTGGAGCCGGGACAGGGGACGATTTAGCACAGATACGCAGTATTTT
16 TRBJ2-7 . TRBV5-6 . CASSLFAAEMSYEQYF TGTGCCAGCAGCTTGTTTGCGGCTGAGATGTCCTACGAGCAGTACTTC
15 TRBJ1-2 few TRBV2 TRBD1 CASSGKGQGLGGYTF TGTGCCAGCAGTGGTAAAGGACAGGGTTTAGGTGGCTACACCTTC
11 TRBJ2-5 . TRBV2 . CASAVQETQYF TGTGCCAGCGCAGTACAAGAGACCCAGTACTTC
15 TRBJ2-7 . TRBV6-5 . CASSYSSAFPYEQYF TGTGCCAGCAGTTACTCGTCCGCTTTCCCCTACGAGCAGTACTTC
15 TRBJ1-5 . TRBV19 TRBD1 CASTLGAGGPQPQHF TGTGCCAGTACCCTGGGGGCAGGGGGCCCGCAGCCCCAGCATTTT
13 TRBJ1-4 once TRBV15 . CATKDWGNEKLFF TGTGCCACCAAGGACTGGGGTAATGAAAAACTGTTTTTT
14 TRBJ2-5 . TRBV15 TRBD1 CATSWTGGWETQYF TGTGCCACCAGCTGGACAGGGGGATGGGAGACCCAGTACTTC
14 TRBJ1-5 . TRBV25-1 . CASSEWDSNQPQHF TGTGCCAGCAGTGAATGGGATAGCAATCAGCCCCAGCATTTT
14 TRBJ2-3 . TRBV6-6 . CASSYSPSTDTQYF TGTGCCAGCAGTTACTCTCCTAGCACAGATACGCAGTATTTT
11 TRBJ2-3 once TRBV20-1 . CSAGRGGSQYF TGCAGTGCTGGTAGAGGCGGATCGCAGTATTTT
13 TRBJ1-4 . TRBV2 . CASSMEINEKLFF TGTGCCAGCAGTATGGAGATTAATGAAAAACTGTTTTTT
13 TRBJ1-5 . TRBV2 . CASRGWDNQPQHF TGTGCCAGCCGTGGTTGGGACAATCAGCCCCAGCATTTT
14 TRBJ2-7 . TRBV6-1 . CASSEGLAPYEQYF TGTGCCAGCAGTGAAGGCCTAGCCCCCTACGAGCAGTACTTC
13 TRBJ1-2 once TRBV19 TRBD1 CASRDRENYGYTF TGTGCCAGTAGAGACAGGGAAAACTATGGCTACACCTTC
15 TRBJ2-1 . TRBV9 TRBD2 CASSVSGIDYNEQFF TGTGCCAGCAGCGTTAGCGGGATAGATTACAATGAGCAGTTCTTC
16 TRBJ1-4 . TRBV2 TRBD1 CASSEQGARFNEKLFF TGTGCCAGCAGTGAACAGGGGGCGAGGTTCAATGAAAAACTGTTTTTT
13 TRBJ2-7 . TRBV18 . CASSLRQFDEQYF TGTGCCAGCTCACTGCGACAGTTCGACGAGCAGTACTTC
15 TRBJ2-1 . TRBV2 . CASSLIGTQIDEQFF TGTGCCAGCAGCCTCATCGGCACGCAAATCGATGAGCAGTTCTTC
14 TRBJ1-2 . TRBV6-5 . CASRRIGAEVGYTF TGTGCCAGCAGACGAATTGGGGCGGAGGTTGGCTACACCTTC
10 TRBJ1-2 . TRBV21-1 . CASSKGDGLF TGTGCCAGCAGCAAAGGGGATGGCCTCTTC
14 TRBJ1-2 . TRBV30 TRBD1 CAWSPTGTDYGYTF TGTGCCTGGAGTCCGACAGGGACCGACTATGGCTACACCTTC
12 TRBJ2-5 . TRBV5-1 . CASRDTGETQYF TGCGCCAGCAGGGACACCGGGGAGACCCAGTACTTC
14 TRBJ2-1 . TRBV27 TRBD1 CASSLMQGDNEQFF TGTGCCAGCAGTTTAATGCAGGGGGACAATGAGCAGTTCTTC
14 TRBJ1-1 . TRBV6-5 . CASSLRGGGTEAFF TGTGCCAGCAGCCTCCGTGGAGGTGGGACTGAAGCTTTCTTT
15 TRBJ2-1 few TRBV9 . CASSVAPDRFNEQFF TGTGCCAGCAGCGTAGCTCCGGACCGCTTCAATGAGCAGTTCTTC
15 TRBJ2-1 . TRBV7-6 . CASSLGPSGYNEQFF TGTGCCAGCAGCTTAGGCCCCAGCGGTTACAATGAGCAGTTCTTC
14 TRBJ2-7 . TRBV18 TRBD1 CASSPQGVGNEQYF TGTGCCAGCTCACCCCAGGGGGTAGGCAACGAGCAGTACTTC
15 TRBJ2-5 . TRBV11-1 . CASSLGGPGGETQYF TGTGCCAGCAGCTTAGGTGGGCCAGGAGGAGAGACCCAGTACTTC
17 TRBJ2-1 . TRBV10-1 TRBD2 CASSYPRGTSPGNEQFF TGCGCCAGCAGCTACCCGAGGGGGACTAGTCCTGGTAATGAGCAGTTCTTC
14 TRBJ2-2 . TRBV2 . CASSDETVTGELFF TGTGCCAGCAGTGACGAGACGGTTACCGGGGAGCTGTTTTTT
16 TRBJ2-7 . TRBV2 TRBD1 CASSERGTGAGDEQYF TGTGCCAGCAGTGAACGCGGGACAGGGGCAGGCGACGAGCAGTACTTC
12 TRBJ1-1 . TRBV28 . CASSPPGSQAFF TGTGCCAGCAGTCCACCCGGGAGCCAAGCTTTCTTT
16 TRBJ2-7 . TRBV4-1 TRBD2 CASSQSLGAGDYEQYF TGCGCCAGCAGCCAGAGTTTAGGAGCGGGAGACTACGAGCAGTACTTC